The clone carrying this T cell receptor (beta chain) appeared a few times. The data stem from a study of regulatory T cells in long-lasting Graves disease. The CDR3 extends over 14 amino acids. V shed 5 bases and J 4 bases; nucleotides not matched to a gene: 7. Germline V CDR1 and CDR2: MNHEY, SMNVEV (reference sequence). Indicated time point: persistent/refractory GD, antithyroid drugs over 5 years with positive TRAb. Generation of the TCR library employed RNA extracted from PBMCs. American Thyroid Association guidelines defined how Graves' disease was diagnosed. Staff took around 9 milliliters of peripheral blood and put it into EDTA tubes. CDR3-region Arm-PCR and iRepertoire HTBI primers produced the TCR beta libraries. Using its own MiXCR run on the multiplex PCR reads, TCRdb lists one record per CDR3 protein. The table has hundreds of thousands of distinct CDR3 sequences, roughly 20% seen once.

This clonotype was sampled from a female donor with Graves disease. The material was peripheral blood mononuclear cells (PBMCs), obtained when the disease was refractory, from a patient treated with antithyroid drugs. V and J are TRBV27 and TRBJ2-7; 8 positions agree with TRBD1. The CDR3 spells CASSRGQGWYEQYF. For the CDR3, the DNA is TGTGCCAGCAGTCGCGGACAGGGCTGGTACGAGCAGTACTTC.